The entry that follows covers one T cell receptor beta chain sequence. What it recognizes is unknown. Other nucleotide sequences in the sample specify the same CDR3. This sample is part of a study of cytomegalovirus exposure and HLA in healthy donors. Study details: An early release of data contained 70 million to 95 million unique TCRs, which came from HLA-typed donors. Study-wide results and caveats: According to a later analysis, donors in an Asian-associated ancestry cluster reportedly had fewer N-insertions than the approximately 670-donor mean.

CDR1 is SGDLS, CDR2 YYNGEE, per germline. CDR3 length equals 14 residues. The trim removed 1 base at V and 3 bases at J, leaving 4 bases unmatched. In the PCR, 60 Vbeta and 13 Jbeta primers were used. Sequencing was performed with immunoSEQ multiplex PCR; in TCRdb, only in-frame clones are kept and a portion is missing. The table lists 110,000 to 150,000 clones, about four fifths of them singletons, with roughly 4.5% in the top ten. This chain connects TRBV9 to TRBJ2-7; the match to TRBD1 covers 7 bases. The sample comprised PBMCs. This TCR was recovered from a man aged 35-49 years in good health and CMV-seronegative. The CDR3 sequence: CASSVQSGGYEQYF. As DNA, the CDR3 is TGTGCCAGCAGCGTACAGTCAGGGGGCTACGAGCAGTACTTC.